Sequencing of this T cell receptor beta chain was carried out in a study of T cells in Graves' hyperthyroidism and ophthalmopathy. Criteria for exclusion of patients were uncontrolled infection, other autoimmune disease, pregnancy or lactation. Clinical symptoms, serum thyroxine and TRAb, thyroid ultrasound and orbital computed tomography were used for the diagnoses. Researchers took RNA transcripts and amplified the TCR beta CDR3 regions from them. RT-PCR in the first round (using the HTBI primer set) targeted the TCR CDR3. Each CDR3 protein gets one entry after TCRdb re-called the multiplex PCR reads with MiXCR. The table lists 550,000 to 600,000 distinct CDR3 sequences, about half of them singletons. This clonotype occurred many times. This CDR3 is 20 amino acids long. In germline, CDR1 is DFQATT, CDR2 SNEGSKA (reference sequence). The V and J ends lost 1 base and 2 bases, in that order; junction bases with no gene match: 16.

The chain combines TRBV20-1 with TRBJ1-4; 10 bases line up with TRBD1. This receptor was taken from an adult woman with Graves' disease, either hyperthyroidism or ophthalmopathy (not recorded which). Sequenced input: peripheral blood or thyroid tissue (not recorded which). The CDR3 protein is CSARAYRDRGGVLTNEKLFF. The CDR3 DNA reads TGCAGTGCTAGAGCTTATCGGGACAGGGGAGGTGTCTTGACTAATGAAAAACTGTTTTTT.